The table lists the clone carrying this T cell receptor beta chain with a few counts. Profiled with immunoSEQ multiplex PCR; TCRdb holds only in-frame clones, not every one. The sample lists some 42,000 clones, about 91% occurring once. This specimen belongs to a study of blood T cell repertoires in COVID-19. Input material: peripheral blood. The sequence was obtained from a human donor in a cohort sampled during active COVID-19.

The CDR3 DNA sequence: TGCGCCAGCAGCCAAGAGAGACTAGCGTATACGCAGTATTTT. It codes for CASSQERLAYTQYF. This chain joins TRBV4-3 and TRBJ2-3, with 8 bases lining up with TRBD2. Germline V gene lookup returns CDR1 LGHNA and CDR2 YSLEER. V dropped 0 bases and J dropped 7; count of bases not matched to a gene: 3. The CDR3 consists of 14 residues.